A selection of T cell receptor beta chains follows, all from one sample in a study of blood T cell repertoires in COVID-19. TCRdb's table, derived via immunoSEQ multiplex PCR, lists solely in-frame clones and lacks some. The sample lists fewer than 250,000 clones; roughly 90% were seen once. The sequenced sample was PBMCs or T cells enriched from blood (not recorded which). These receptors were obtained from a young woman with acute COVID-19. The CDR3 runs from the conserved cysteine through the conserved F or W. The D gene is left open where the match is weak. Rows may omit the clone size; those that give it use once, few, many or a size class.

>-|TRBV10-3|TRBJ2-2|-
TGTGCCATCAGTGAGTCGAGGTACGATAACACCGGGGAGCTGTTTTTT
CAISESRYDNTGELFF
>TRBD2|TRBV18|TRBJ2-7|-
TGTGCCAGCTCACCACCCCCGCCGGGGGGGCTGTACGAGCAGTACTTC
CASSPPPPGGLYEQYF
>TRBD1|TRBV7-9|TRBJ2-4|-
TGTGCCAGCGCCGGGACAGGGGAGGCCAAAAACATTCAGTACTTC
CASAGTGEAKNIQYF
>TRBD1|TRBV7-2|TRBJ2-5|-
TGTGCCAGCAGCACCCGACAGGGTTGGGAGACCCAGTACTTC
CASSTRQGWETQYF
>-|TRBV12-5|TRBJ1-4|-
TGTGCTAGTGGTACTCGGGGGTTTGGGAATGAAAAACTGTTTTTT
CASGTRGFGNEKLFF
>TRBD1|TRBV6-5|TRBJ2-7|-
TGTGCCAGCAGTTACTCCGGGACAGATATCTACGAGCAGTACTTC
CASSYSGTDIYEQYF
>-|TRBV18|TRBJ1-5|-
TGTGCCAGCTCACCACTCGGGAGGGGCAATCAGCCCCAGCATTTT
CASSPLGRGNQPQHF
>-|TRBV18|TRBJ1-1|-
TGTGCCAGCTCACCGAGCACAGGGTTGACTGAAGCTTTCTTT
CASSPSTGLTEAFF
>-|TRBV4-1|TRBJ1-1|-
TGCGCCAGCAGCCCTACCAGGACAGTCCCGAACACTGAAGCTTTCTTT
CASSPTRTVPNTEAFF
>-|TRBV19|TRBJ1-1|-
TGTGCCAGTAGCCCCCAGGGGCACACTGAAGCTTTCTTT
CASSPQGHTEAFF
>-|TRBV30|TRBJ1-3|-
TGTGCCTGGAGTGTAGCAGGGGCTGGAAACACCATATATTTT
CAWSVAGAGNTIYF
>-|TRBV12-3/TRBV12-4|TRBJ2-7|-
TGTGCCAGCAGTTTACAGGGGTACGAGCAGTACTTC
CASSLQGYEQYF
>TRBD2|TRBV7-2|TRBJ2-5|-
TGTGCCAGCAGCTTAGGGAAGCGGGGGGGCCAAGGAGAGACCCAGTACTTC
CASSLGKRGGQGETQYF
>-|TRBV7-9|TRBJ2-7|-
TGTGCCAGCAGCTTACAGGGGGGTATGTACGAGCAGTACTTC
CASSLQGGMYEQYF
>-|TRBV19|TRBJ1-6|-
TGTGCCAGTAGCGGCTCAGGGGTAGAGAATTCACCCCTCCACTTT
CASSGSGVENSPLHF
>TRBD1|TRBV6-5|TRBJ1-1|-
TGTGCCGTCAGACAGGGGTTGAACACTGAAGCTTTCTTT
CAVRQGLNTEAFF
>TRBD1|TRBV7-8|TRBJ2-5|once
TGTGCCAGCAGACGTGGACAGGGCCTGGGGGCCCAGTACTTC
CASRRGQGLGAQYF
>TRBD1|TRBV5-1|TRBJ1-1|-
TGCGCCAGCAGCTGGGGACAGGGGGCGATTGAAGCTTTCTTT
CASSWGQGAIEAFF
>TRBD1|TRBV6-5|TRBJ2-1|-
TGTGCCAGCAGTTACCGGGACAGGGGCTACAATGAGCAGTTCTTC
CASSYRDRGYNEQFF
>-|TRBV25-1|TRBJ1-4|-
TGTGCCAGCAGTGGTTGGGGGGGGCCGACTAATGAAAAACTGTTTTTT
CASSGWGGPTNEKLFF
>TRBD1|TRBV28|TRBJ1-5|-
TGTGCCAGCAGTTTATGGTCGGGACAGGGGAATCAGCCCCAGCATTTT
CASSLWSGQGNQPQHF
>TRBD1|TRBV5-4|TRBJ1-6|-
TGTGCCAGCAGCTTGGGATCCGGGACAGGGTATTCACCCCTCCACTTT
CASSLGSGTGYSPLHF
>TRBD2|TRBV7-2|TRBJ2-7|-
TGTGCCAGCAGCTCCGGGGGAGGGCGAGAGTCCTACGAGCAGTACTTC
CASSSGGGRESYEQYF
>TRBD1|TRBV7-6|TRBJ2-7|-
TGTGCCAGCAGCCCAGGGGGCGCAGACGAGCAGTACTTC
CASSPGGADEQYF
>-|TRBV5-1|TRBJ2-5|-
TGCGCCAGCAGCTTGCCGAGGCAGGGGGGTATGAAGATGGAGACCCAGTACTTC
CASSLPRQGGMKMETQYF
>-|TRBV7-9|TRBJ2-5|-
TGTGCCAGCAGCTTAGGAGGCAGGGGCTTCCAAGAGACCCAGTACTTC
CASSLGGRGFQETQYF
>TRBD1|TRBV5-1|TRBJ1-4|-
TGCGCCAGCAGGGGACAGGAGAATGAAAAACTGTTTTTT
CASRGQENEKLFF
>TRBD1|TRBV15|TRBJ1-1|-
TGTGCCACCAGTCTCGGGACAGACATGAACACTGAAGCTTTCTTT
CATSLGTDMNTEAFF
>TRBD1|TRBV6-5|TRBJ1-2|-
TGTGCCAGCAGTCCAACCCCCGGGACAGGGGGCAAGTACACCTTC
CASSPTPGTGGKYTF
>TRBD1|TRBV27|TRBJ1-5|-
TGTGCCAGCAGTCACGGGACAGGCAATCAGCCCCAGCATTTT
CASSHGTGNQPQHF
>-|TRBV2|TRBJ2-1|-
TGTGCCAGCAGCGACCTCATAGCGTTCGGGGATGAGCAGTTCTTC
CASSDLIAFGDEQFF
>-|TRBV5-1|TRBJ1-4|-
TGCGCCAGCAGCTCCCACAGGGATGGTGAAAAACTGTTTTTT
CASSSHRDGEKLFF
>-|TRBV2|TRBJ2-1|-
TGTGCCAGCAGTGACGCAGTCACAGAGCAGTTCTTC
CASSDAVTEQFF
>TRBD1|TRBV7-8|TRBJ1-4|-
TGTGCCAGCAGCTCGACCCGGGACAGCCACGAAAAACTGTTTTTT
CASSSTRDSHEKLFF
>TRBD2|TRBV4-1|TRBJ2-3|-
TGCGCCAGCAGCCAGACCCCGCCGACAGCGGGGGACACAGATACGCAGTATTTT
CASSQTPPTAGDTDTQYF
>TRBD1|TRBV7-2|TRBJ2-1|-
TGTGCCAGCAACCTTATGGGACAGGTGGGGAATGAGCAGTTCTTC
CASNLMGQVGNEQFF
>-|TRBV6-5|TRBJ1-1|-
TGTGCCAGCAGTCGGTTTACTGAAGCTTTCTTT
CASSRFTEAFF
>-|TRBV14|TRBJ2-3|-
TGTGCCAGCAGCCCCATCGGGGATAGAGCAGATACGCAGTATTTT
CASSPIGDRADTQYF
>-|TRBV4-3|TRBJ2-7|-
TGCGCCAGCAGCCAGGGCCCCTACTACGAGCAGTACTTC
CASSQGPYYEQYF
>TRBD1|TRBV6-5|TRBJ1-6|once
TGTGCCAGCAGTACTCAGGGGGCGCCGAATTCACCCCTCCACTTT
CASSTQGAPNSPLHF